This is a list of T cell receptor beta chains from one sample in a study of blood T cell repertoires in COVID-19. Sequenced by immunoSEQ multiplex PCR; TCRdb stores in-frame clones only, minus some. The table has under 500,000 clones, about 90% seen once. Sample: PBMCs or T cells enriched from blood (not recorded which). These receptors were collected from a young woman with acute COVID-19. CDR3s include the opening cysteine and the closing phenylalanine or tryptophan. Fields, in order: V gene, J gene, D gene, CDR3 protein. D genes are given only for firm matches.

TRBV7-9	TRBJ2-1	TRBD2	CASSRTSGSYNEQFF
TRBV3-1/TRBV3-2	TRBJ2-7	.	CASSPGSYEQYF
TRBV7-6	TRBJ2-2	TRBD1	CASSIGTGDTGELFF
TRBV12-3/TRBV12-4	TRBJ1-5	.	CASRGESNQPQHF
TRBV19	TRBJ1-6	TRBD1	CASSIARDRPYNSPLHF
TRBV28	TRBJ2-4	TRBD1	CASSGTGGAKNIQYF
TRBV6-6	TRBJ2-5	TRBD1	CASSQPGRTGGSYQETQYF
TRBV28	TRBJ2-5	TRBD1	CASRRTGMGETQYF
TRBV11-2	TRBJ1-3	.	CASSLAGLSSGNTIYF
TRBV14	TRBJ1-4	TRBD1	CASSRYQGAGEKLFF
TRBV5-1	TRBJ2-7	TRBD1	CASSSTTGVTYEQYF
TRBV30	TRBJ2-1	TRBD2	CAWRNEREGRSEQFF
TRBV28	TRBJ2-7	TRBD1	CASSFGTGGAYEQYF
TRBV20-1	TRBJ2-7	TRBD2	CSASISSGSPNEQYF
TRBV28	TRBJ2-1	TRBD2	CASSREGFYNEQFF
TRBV29-1	TRBJ1-1	.	CSASSGTRGTEAFF
TRBV19	TRBJ1-5	.	CASSPGQVGDQPQHF
TRBV7-9	TRBJ1-5	TRBD1	CASSLGRQGGQPQHF
TRBV27	TRBJ2-7	.	CASSPIAPRYEQYF
TRBV2	TRBJ2-7	.	CASSESQGIPYEQYF
TRBV6-6	TRBJ1-2	TRBD1	CASSVGTGASGYTF
TRBV6-5	TRBJ1-4	.	CASRLGQLQDEKLFF
TRBV7-2	TRBJ1-5	TRBD1	CASSVTGASLNQPQHF
TRBV6-5	TRBJ1-5	.	CASTSGSQPQHF
TRBV28	TRBJ2-7	.	CATLSTGVGYYEQYF
TRBV21-1	TRBJ2-3	.	CASTQGDRGTDTQYF
TRBV9	TRBJ1-6	TRBD1	CASSLTPEQGLSPLHF
TRBV10-2	TRBJ2-4	.	CASRKVEGPNIQYF
TRBV24-1	TRBJ2-1	.	CATSDARGRVDEQFF
TRBV5-1	TRBJ2-5	TRBD1	CASSLAQQGLGLWETQYF
TRBV7-2	TRBJ2-7	.	CASSLGGEGDSAEQYF
TRBV18	TRBJ2-3	TRBD2	CASSPPGLAGGRADTQYF
TRBV28	TRBJ2-5	.	CASSLSRGQETQYF
TRBV27	TRBJ1-6	.	CASSLGRGLLNSPLHF
TRBV28	TRBJ1-1	TRBD1	CASTPGDRETEAFF
TRBV5-1	TRBJ1-1	.	CASSLYGETENTEAFF
TRBV5-5	TRBJ1-2	TRBD1	CASSPVGGQGPAYGYTF
TRBV19	TRBJ1-5	TRBD1	CASKGTGKDWSNQPQHF
TRBV25-1	TRBJ2-1	.	CASSGPLNEQFF
TRBV18	TRBJ2-3	.	CASSTPTDTQYF
TRBV2	TRBJ2-5	TRBD2	CASSVLAGGPLETQYF